The 14 T cell receptor beta chains listed next were all sequenced from one sample in a study of blood T cell repertoires in COVID-19. Sequenced by immunoSEQ multiplex PCR; TCRdb stores in-frame clones only, minus some. The data show 30,000 to 40,000 clones, approximately 85% seen once. Source material: peripheral blood. Receptors were obtained from a man aged 55-75 years with active or convalescent COVID-19.

The chain employs TRBV5-5 and TRBJ2-7; D is perhaps TRBD1 (6 bases). The germline V gene encodes CDR1 SGHKS and CDR2 YYEKEE (reference sequence). The CDR3 has 14 amino acids. Trimming removed 0 bases at V and 3 bases at J, with 10 bases between. This CDR3 reads CASSLAGGGYEQYV. DNA of the CDR3: TGTGCCAGCAGCTTGGCTGGGGGCGGCTACGAGCAGTACGTC.

This chain connects TRBV11-2 to TRBJ1-5; the match to TRBD1 covers 9 bases. J was trimmed by 5 bases and V by 5 bases; bases with no gene match: 7. The CDR3 extends over 15 amino acids. From germline, CDR1 is SGHAT and CDR2 FQNNGV. As DNA, the CDR3 is TGTGCCAGCAGCGGAGGGACAGGGATTGATCAGCCCCAGCATTTT. As protein: CASSGGTGIDQPQHF.

The chain carries TRBV11-2 and TRBJ2-5, with D possibly matching TRBD1 (6 bases). The CDR3 is 14 amino acids. Germline CDR1 SGHAT, CDR2 FQNNGV. V lost 8 bases and J lost 5, with 18 bases in between. The CDR3 reads CASGVPGAKETQYF. Written as DNA, the CDR3 is TGTGCCAGCGGAGTCCCAGGGGCAAAGGAGACCCAGTACTTC.

V is TRBV7-8 and J is TRBJ2-3; TRBD2 might be the D (6 bases). From germline, CDR1 is SGHVS and CDR2 FQNEAQ. V lost 6 bases and J lost 6, with 13 bases in between. The length of the CDR3 is 13 residues. The DNA of the CDR3 is TGTGCCAGCAGACCCACGGGGGTTGATACGCAGTATTTT. Encoded protein: CASRPTGVDTQYF.

The chain links TRBV28 to TRBJ2-5, with TRBD2 matching over 7 bases. The CDR3 length is 14 residues. From germline, CDR1 is MDHEN and CDR2 SYDVKM. The trim removed 2 bases at V and 5 bases at J, leaving 5 bases unmatched. DNA of the CDR3: TGTGCCAGCAGTTTAGCGGGGAGGGCCGAGACCCAGTACTTC. Translation: CASSLAGRAETQYF.

The rearrangement joins TRBV19 to TRBJ2-1, with 8 nucleotides matching TRBD2. The V and J ends lost 10 bases and 4 bases, in that order; junction bases with no gene match: 6. This CDR3 contains 13 residues. In germline, CDR1 is LNHDA, CDR2 SQIVND (reference sequence). The CDR3 DNA follows: TGTGCCACGGGCGGGAGGCGTTACAATGAGCAGTTCTTC. Translating gives CATGGRRYNEQFF.

This clone was picked up a small number of times. The genes are TRBV7-9 and TRBJ2-1, with TRBD1 as a possible D gene (6 bases). The ends were cut back, 5 bases at V and 7 bases at J, with 9 bases in the middle. This CDR3 is 12 amino acids long. Germline V gene sequence: CDR1 SEHNR, CDR2 FQNEAQ (reference sequence). This CDR3 reads CASSATGNEQFF. The DNA for the CDR3 is TGTGCCAGCAGCGCTACAGGGAATGAGCAGTTCTTC.

J is TRBJ2-2 and V is TRBV9; 10 bases are shared with TRBD2. Germline V CDR1 and CDR2: SGDLS, YYNGEE. The CDR3 is made up of 17 amino acids. V trimming: 0 bases; J trimming: 5 bases; junction bases outside the gene matches: 7. CDR3 DNA sequence: TGTGCCAGCAGCGTAGGATTAGCGGGAGGTGGGACCGGGGAGCTGTTTTTT. Protein: CASSVGLAGGGTGELFF.

The rearrangement joins TRBV18 to TRBJ1-1; tentative D call: TRBD1 (6 bases). The V end lost 4 bases, the J end lost 6 bases, and 18 bases lay between the germline ends. The CDR3 contains 15 residues. CDR1 is KGHSH and CDR2 is LQKENI in the germline V gene. CDR3 sequence (DNA): TGTGCCAGCTCACAAAACGCGGGGGGCTCCTCTGAAGCTTTCTTT. This encodes CASSQNAGGSSEAFF. The full variable domain, rest sourced from reference TRBV18 and TRBJ1-1, is NAGVMQNPRHLVRRRGQEARLRCSPMKGHSHVYWYRQLPEEGLKFMVYLQKENIIDESGMPKERFSAEFPKEGPSILRIQQVVRGDSAAYFCASSQNAGGSSEAFFGQGTRLTVV.

The chain is built from TRBV6-5 and TRBJ2-1, with 10 positions matching TRBD2. CDR1 MNHEY and CDR2 SVGAGI come from the germline V gene. The CDR3 contains 16 residues. The trim removed 0 bases at V and 6 bases at J, leaving 5 bases unmatched. The CDR3, as DNA: TGTGCCAGCAGTTACTCGTCACTAGCGGGAATCAATGAGCAGTTCTTC. It yields the protein CASSYSSLAGINEQFF.

The V call is TRBV5-5, the J call TRBJ1-1; 7 positions agree with TRBD1. Germline loops: CDR1 SGHKS, CDR2 YYEKEE (reference sequence). V dropped 4 bases and J dropped 4; count of bases not matched to a gene: 7. The CDR3 loop spans 14 amino acids. The CDR3 DNA follows: TGTGCCAGCAGCCTTGACAGGGCGGTCACTGAAGCTTTCTTT. It encodes CASSLDRAVTEAFF. Complete variable domain (other parts from reference TRBV5-5 and TRBJ1-1): DAGVTQSPTHLIKTRGQQVTLRCSPISGHKSVSWYQQVLGQGPQFIFQYYEKEERGRGNFPDRFSARQFPNYSSELNVNALLLGDSALYLCASSLDRAVTEAFFGQGTRLTVV.

The rearrangement joins TRBV5-6 to TRBJ1-5; D not certain. V was trimmed by 0 bases and J by 2 bases, leaving 15 bases between them. CDR1 SGHDT and CDR2 YYEEEE come from the germline V gene. This CDR3 region has 17 residues. The CDR3 nucleotides are TGTGCCAGCAGCTTGGCACTGGACTCCACTGGCAATCAGCCCCAGCATTTT. Translating it yields CASSLALDSTGNQPQHF.

The genes are TRBV7-8 and TRBJ1-5; D gene ambiguous. Trimming took off 1 base at V and 2 bases at J, with 6 bases between the two ends. Germline V gives CDR1 SGHVS, CDR2 FQNEAQ. The CDR3 has 14 amino acids. In DNA form, the CDR3 reads TGTGCCAGCAGCTTAGGGGAGGGCAATCAGCCCCAGCATTTT. Amino acid sequence: CASSLGEGNQPQHF.

The V gene is TRBV5-4, the J gene TRBJ1-2; 8 nucleotides agree with TRBD1. CDR3 length: 17 amino acids. Germline CDR1 reads SGHNT; CDR2 reads YYREEE (reference sequence). V lost 4 bases and J lost 0; bases outside the gene matches: 11. The CDR3 is CASSQDRAPSPNYGYTF. The CDR3 region has the DNA TGTGCCAGCAGCCAGGACAGGGCCCCCTCTCCTAACTATGGCTACACCTTC.